These 26 T cell receptor beta chains originate from one sample sequenced in a study of blood T cell repertoires in COVID-19. TCRdb's table, derived via immunoSEQ multiplex PCR, lists solely in-frame clones and lacks some. The sample lists around 140,000 clones; around four fifths were seen once. Sample: peripheral blood. The receptors were gathered from a human donor in a cohort sampled during active COVID-19.

This rearrangement joins TRBV27 to TRBJ2-6; D is ambiguous. The V and J ends lost 5 bases and 1 base respectively, with 15 bases between them. This CDR3 region has 17 residues. Germline V gives CDR1 MNHEY, CDR2 SMNVEV (reference sequence). In DNA form, the CDR3 reads TGTGCCAGCAGTCAGTACCTCGACTCGTCTGGGGCCAACGTCCTGACTTTC. Encoded protein: CASSQYLDSSGANVLTF.

The chain combines TRBV5-1 with TRBJ2-7, with D perhaps TRBD1 (5 bases). Germline lookup yields CDR1 SGHRS and CDR2 YFSETQ. Trimming took off 2 bases at V and 4 bases at J, with 10 bases between the two ends. The CDR3 length is 13 residues. The CDR3 bases are TGCGCCAGCAGCTTTACAGGTGTATACGAGCAGTACTTC. Its protein is CASSFTGVYEQYF. Together with reference TRBV5-1 and TRBJ2-7, the CDR3 gives the full variable domain: KAGVTQTPRYLIKTRGQQVTLSCSPISGHRSVSWYQQTPGQGLQFLFEYFSETQRNKGNFPGRFSGRQFSNSRSEMNVSTLELGDSALYLCASSFTGVYEQYFGPGTRLTVT.

This chain connects TRBV6-5 to TRBJ2-3; D unclear. In germline, CDR1 is MNHEY, CDR2 SVGAGI. Trimming shortened V by 6 bases and J by 11 bases, and 21 bases separated the two germline ends. CDR3 size: 14 residues. The CDR3 sequence is CASRSGASAIGQYF. The CDR3 DNA reads TGTGCCAGCAGGTCTGGAGCCTCGGCTATCGGGCAGTATTTT.

This chain links TRBV15 with TRBJ2-1; 7 nucleotides match TRBD2. V dropped 0 bases and J dropped 9; count of bases not matched to a gene: 8. CDR3 size: 15 residues. Germline CDR1 LNHNV, CDR2 YYDKDF (reference sequence). The CDR3 region is CATSRDRAGAFEQFF. The CDR3 nucleotides read TGTGCCACCAGCAGAGATCGGGCGGGAGCTTTTGAGCAGTTCTTC.

This chain links TRBV2 with TRBJ1-2, with 7 bases aligning to TRBD1. CDR3 size: 14 residues. Per the germline V gene, CDR1 is SNHLY and CDR2 is FYNNEI. The trim removed 6 bases at V and 7 bases at J, leaving 11 bases unmatched. DNA of the CDR3: TGTGCCAGCAGAGAGGGACAGCACTTTGGTGGCTACACCTTC. Translating gives CASREGQHFGGYTF.

This clone was counted a single time. The rearrangement links TRBV6-5 to TRBJ2-7; no clear D gene. This CDR3 has 15 amino acids. The germline gives CDR1 MNHEY, CDR2 SVGAGI. V shed 9 bases and J shed 1 base, with 19 bases lying between them. The CDR3 sequence is CASSIYGAASYEQYF. The DNA of the CDR3 is TGTGCCAGTTCAATTTACGGTGCGGCATCCTACGAGCAGTACTTC.

The V and J genes are TRBV20-1 and TRBJ2-7, with 7 bases identical to TRBD1. From germline, CDR1 is DFQATT and CDR2 SNEGSKA (reference sequence). The CDR3 has 14 amino acids. The ends lost 3 bases at V and 1 base at J; junction bases unmatched: 6. The CDR3 loop reads CSASNRGRSYEQYF. Written as DNA, the CDR3 is TGCAGTGCTAGTAACAGGGGTCGATCCTACGAGCAGTACTTC.

The V call is TRBV5-5, the J call TRBJ1-5; 8 positions match TRBD1. The CDR3 covers 15 residues. Trimming took 2 bases from V and 6 from J; bases not matched to a gene: 7. From germline, CDR1 is SGHKS and CDR2 YYEKEE (reference sequence). CDR3 loop: CASSFLTGEGQPQHF. The CDR3 bases are TGTGCCAGCAGCTTCCTGACAGGGGAGGGTCAGCCCCAGCATTTT.

The rearrangement joins TRBV4-3 to TRBJ1-2; TRBD1 matches at 11 bases. The CDR3 covers 16 residues. Germline-derived CDR1 and CDR2 are LGHNA and YSLEER. With 1 base clipped from V and 4 bases from J, the junction kept 5 bases outside the gene matches. CDR3 sequence reads: CASSQAGQGGVYGYTF. The CDR3 DNA follows: TGCGCCAGCAGCCAAGCGGGACAGGGGGGCGTCTATGGCTACACCTTC.

The genes are TRBV5-4 and TRBJ2-3; possible D gene TRBD2, 6 bases. V lost 2 bases, J lost 2 bases, and 15 bases lay in between. Germline V gene lookup returns CDR1 SGHNT and CDR2 YYREEE (reference sequence). The CDR3 totals 16 residues. The CDR3 coding sequence is TGTGCCAGCAGCTTAGGACCGGACTACCTCACAGATACGCAGTATTTT. Protein: CASSLGPDYLTDTQYF.

This clone appeared once. The chain carries TRBV7-2 and TRBJ2-1; D is unclear. Germline V gene lookup returns CDR1 SGHTA and CDR2 FQGNSA. V lost 4 bases, J lost 10 bases, and 5 bases lay in between. The length of the CDR3 is 10 residues. The CDR3: CASSSGEQFF. The CDR3 region has the DNA TGTGCCAGCAGCTCCGGGGAGCAGTTCTTC.

There are a few counts of this clone. The chain joins TRBV25-1 to TRBJ1-2, with D perhaps matching TRBD1 (5 bases). V dropped 6 bases and J dropped 3 bases, with 17 bases sitting between them. The CDR3 is made up of 15 amino acids. Germline V gene lookup returns CDR1 MGHDK and CDR2 SYGVNS. The CDR3 here is CASSDPAGRDYGYTF. The CDR3, as DNA: TGTGCCAGCAGCGACCCAGCGGGACGAGACTATGGCTACACCTTC.

This chain links TRBV28 with TRBJ1-1; D gene ambiguous. Trimming removed 3 bases at V and 7 bases at J, with 9 bases between. The CDR3 contains 12 residues. Germline CDR1 MDHEN, CDR2 SYDVKM. The CDR3 region is CASSFSQIEAFF. The CDR3 nucleotides are TGTGCCAGCAGTTTTTCCCAGATTGAAGCTTTCTTT.

V and J are TRBV6-1 and TRBJ1-1; a weak D match, TRBD1 (5 bases). Between the trimmed V and J ends, which lost 6 bases and 1 base, there was a span of 15 bases. The CDR3 length is 15 residues. The germline V gene has CDR1 MNHNS and CDR2 SASEGT. CDR3 nucleotides: TGTGCCAGCAGACCATGGAAAGGGGAGAACACTGAAGCTTTCTTT. Amino acid sequence: CASRPWKGENTEAFF.

V usage is TRBV11-2 and J usage is TRBJ2-1, with D unclear. CDR3 length equals 11 residues. Germline V gene sequence: CDR1 SGHAT, CDR2 FQNNGV. Trimming took off 1 base at V and 7 bases at J, with 2 bases between the two ends. CDR3 DNA sequence: TGTGCCAGCAGCTTAGTAAATGAGCAGTTCTTC. It specifies CASSLVNEQFF.

The chain recombines TRBV3-1 (or the pseudogene TRBV3-2) with TRBJ1-5; tentative D call: TRBD1 (6 bases). The V gene's germline CDR1 is LGHDT and CDR2 YNNKEL (reference sequence). V was pared by 5 bases and J by 3 bases, with 26 bases between. The CDR3 covers 19 residues. The DNA of the CDR3 is TGTGCCAGCAGCAAAAGCCAAGGCAGGGGTCTAATCCCCAATCAGCCCCAGCATTTT. Protein product: CASSKSQGRGLIPNQPQHF.

The rearrangement links TRBV18 to TRBJ1-2; D ambiguous. The V end lost 2 bases, the J end lost 4 bases, and 11 bases lay between the germline ends. In germline, CDR1 is KGHSH, CDR2 LQKENI. This CDR3 spans 14 amino acids. The CDR3 sequence: CASSPDSASYGYTF. In DNA form, the CDR3 reads TGTGCCAGCTCACCAGACTCGGCGTCCTATGGCTACACCTTC. Together with reference TRBV18 and TRBJ1-2, the CDR3 gives the full variable domain: NAGVMQNPRHLVRRRGQEARLRCSPMKGHSHVYWYRQLPEEGLKFMVYLQKENIIDESGMPKERFSAEFPKEGPSILRIQQVVRGDSAAYFCASSPDSASYGYTFGSGTRLTVV.

J is TRBJ1-2 and V is TRBV30, with unresolved D. The V gene lost 5 bases and the J gene lost 5 bases, with 18 bases spanning the gap. This CDR3 has 14 amino acids. The V gene's germline CDR1 is GTSNPN and CDR2 SVGIG (reference sequence). CDR3 nucleotide sequence: TGTGCCTGGGACTACAGTGAGGGCTTATATGGCTACACCTTC. Its translation is CAWDYSEGLYGYTF.

The chain employs TRBV24-1 and TRBJ1-5, with D tentatively TRBD1 (6 bases). V dropped 3 bases and J dropped 5 bases, with 16 bases sitting between them. The CDR3 consists of 16 residues. CDR1 is KGHDR, CDR2 SFDVKD, per germline. CDR3 nucleotides: TGTGCCACCAGTGATGGGGGCGGGAGGGCCGATCAGCCCCAGCATTTT. Translated: CATSDGGGRADQPQHF.

The chain employs TRBV28 and TRBJ2-7; 10 positions match TRBD1. CDR3 length: 16 residues. J gave up 2 bases and V 4 bases, and 8 bases lay outside the gene matches. Per the germline V gene, CDR1 is MDHEN and CDR2 is SYDVKM. In nucleotides, the CDR3 is TGTGCCAGCAGTTCGCCCGGGACAGGGGTAACCTACGAGCAGTACTTC. It yields the protein CASSSPGTGVTYEQYF.

In this sample, this clone turned up once. The chain recombines TRBV7-9 with TRBJ2-7; TRBD2 matches 7 bases. Germline CDR1 reads SEHNR; CDR2 reads FQNEAQ (reference sequence). V was clipped by 5 bases and J by 1 base; unmatched bases: 14. This CDR3 comprises 17 residues. CDR3 DNA: TGTGCCAGCAGCCCCCCCATTTGGGCTAGCGGATCCTACGAGCAGTACTTC. This translates into CASSPPIWASGSYEQYF.

V and J are TRBV3-1 (or the pseudogene TRBV3-2) and TRBJ1-4; tentatively, D is TRBD1 (5 bases). Between the trimmed V and J ends, which lost 2 bases and 5 bases, there was a span of 12 bases. The CDR3 spans 15 residues. Germline V CDR1 and CDR2: LGHDT, YNNKEL (reference sequence). CDR3 protein: CASSQSRPGNEKLFF. The CDR3 DNA follows: TGTGCCAGCAGCCAAAGTCGGCCAGGGAATGAAAAACTGTTTTTT.

This chain connects TRBV7-9 to TRBJ1-2; D not certain. The CDR3 totals 13 residues. Germline-derived CDR1 and CDR2 are SEHNR and FQNEAQ (reference sequence). Between the trimmed V and J ends, which lost 1 base and 8 bases, there was a span of 11 bases. CDR3 residues: CASSLEASRGYTF. CDR3 nucleotides: TGTGCCAGCAGCTTAGAAGCTTCGCGCGGCTACACCTTC.

V gene TRBV19 combines with J gene TRBJ2-5; the match to TRBD2 covers 7 bases. The CDR3 is 15 amino acids. The germline gives CDR1 LNHDA, CDR2 SQIVND (reference sequence). With V trimmed by 7 bases and J by 7 bases, 15 bases remained unmatched. The CDR3 here is CASTAKLALPGTQYF. CDR3 DNA sequence: TGTGCCAGTACGGCTAAACTAGCGCTCCCGGGGACCCAGTACTTC.

The V gene is TRBV7-8, the J gene TRBJ1-2; D is undetermined. This CDR3 spans 17 amino acids. The V end lost 5 bases, the J end lost 0 bases, and 19 bases lay between the germline ends. Germline values: CDR1 SGHVS, CDR2 FQNEAQ. The CDR3 DNA is TGTGCCAGCAGCCCCCTGCAGGTCCGATCCGCTAACTATGGCTACACCTTC. Protein: CASSPLQVRSANYGYTF.

This chain links TRBV9 with TRBJ2-7, with 8 bases fitting TRBD2. Germline V gives CDR1 SGDLS, CDR2 YYNGEE. The V segment lost 0 bases and the J segment 0 bases; nucleotides outside the gene matches: 5. The CDR3 runs 16 residues. CDR3 in DNA: TGTGCCAGCAGCGTAGGGGGTAGCGGGATCTCCTACGAGCAGTACTTC. This translates into CASSVGGSGISYEQYF. Combining the CDR3 with reference TRBV9 and TRBJ2-7 gives the whole variable domain DSGVTQTPKHLITATGQRVTLRCSPRSGDLSVYWYQQSLDQGLQFLIQYYNGEERAKGNILERFSAQQFPDLHSELNLSSLELGDSALYFCASSVGGSGISYEQYFGPGTRLTVT.